Following are 8 T cell receptor beta chains from one sample sequenced in a study of CD8 T cells in Susac syndrome. Random hexamers were used to reverse transcribe the RNA input (about 0.5 to 1 ug). TCRdb independently ran MiXCR on the immunoSEQ multiplex PCR reads; one entry per CDR3 protein. In the table there are roughly 220,000 distinct CDR3 sequences, 94% of which are singletons. Specimen: CD4+ T cells from PBMCs. The source of these receptors is a human donor with Susac syndrome.

This clonotype has only one observation. V is TRBV19 and J is TRBJ2-7, with D tentatively TRBD2 (5 bases). The CDR3 length is 14 residues. Trimming stripped 4 bases from V and 3 bases from J, with 13 bases between. The germline gives CDR1 LNHDA, CDR2 SQIVND (reference sequence). The CDR3 DNA is TGTGCCAGTAGTAGAACCGGACTCGTCTACGAGCAGTACTTC. This codes for CASSRTGLVYEQYF.

The rearrangement uses TRBV12-3 or TRBV12-4 and TRBJ2-3; no clear D. Trimming removed 2 bases at V and 2 bases at J, with 8 bases between. This CDR3 has 14 amino acids. The CDR3 loop reads CASSLTADTDTQYF. For the CDR3, the DNA is TGTGCCAGCAGTTTAACGGCAGACACAGATACGCAGTATTTT.

This sequence joins TRBV9 and TRBJ2-1; D assignment may be TRBD1 or TRBD2 (6 bases each). Between the trimmed V and J ends, which lost 0 bases and 4 bases, there was a span of 8 bases. Germline CDR1 and CDR2: SGDLS and YYNGEE. CDR3 length: 14 residues. In nucleotides, the CDR3 is TGTGCCAGCAGCGTAGCGGGGGCTTACAATGAGCAGTTCTTC. It specifies CASSVAGAYNEQFF. The full variable domain, rest sourced from reference TRBV9 and TRBJ2-1, is DSGVTQTPKHLITATGQRVTLRCSPRSGDLSVYWYQQSLDQGLQFLIQYYNGEERAKGNILERFSAQQFPDLHSELNLSSLELGDSALYFCASSVAGAYNEQFFGPGTRLTVL.

The gene calls are TRBV12-3 or TRBV12-4 and TRBJ2-7; TRBD1 might be the D (5 bases). This CDR3 has 14 residues. Trimming shortened V by 0 bases and J by 4 bases, and 10 bases separated the two germline ends. The chain's CDR3 is CASSLARDRYEQYF. CDR3 DNA: TGTGCCAGCAGTTTAGCCAGGGATAGGTACGAGCAGTACTTC.

The chain carries TRBV6-2 or TRBV6-3 and TRBJ1-5; D may be TRBD1 (5 bases). Trimming stripped 5 bases from V and 5 bases from J, with 7 bases between. Germline lookup yields CDR1 MNHEY and CDR2 SVGEGT. The CDR3 consists of 12 residues. The CDR3 DNA reads as TGTGCCAGCAGTCGGGGACATCAGCCCCAGCATTTT. Protein product: CASSRGHQPQHF.

The sample holds a few counts of this clonotype. The rearrangement links TRBV7-2 to TRBJ2-7; D ambiguous. Per germline, CDR1 SGHTA and CDR2 FQGNSA. The CDR3 is 14 amino acids. V gave up 0 bases and J gave up 1 base, with 7 bases separating them. The CDR3 nucleotides read TGTGCCAGCAGCTTAGCCCAGGTTTCCTACGAGCAGTACTTC. Translated: CASSLAQVSYEQYF.

The genes are TRBV5-1 and TRBJ1-1; D unresolved. The ends were cut back, 1 base at V and 4 bases at J, with 8 bases in the middle. Germline lookup yields CDR1 SGHRS and CDR2 YFSETQ. This CDR3 is built from 13 residues. The CDR3 nucleotides read TGCGCCAGCAGCTTGAACGGAGGCACTGAAGCTTTCTTT. It encodes CASSLNGGTEAFF.

The rearrangement joins TRBV15 to TRBJ1-2; D is unresolved. The CDR3 is made up of 13 amino acids. The germline V and J ends were trimmed by 1 base and 6 bases, with 9 bases remaining between them. CDR1 is LNHNV, CDR2 YYDKDF, per germline (reference sequence). The CDR3 nucleotides are TGTGCCACCAGCAGAGGGTTGCGGGATGGCTACACCTTC. Amino acid sequence: CATSRGLRDGYTF.